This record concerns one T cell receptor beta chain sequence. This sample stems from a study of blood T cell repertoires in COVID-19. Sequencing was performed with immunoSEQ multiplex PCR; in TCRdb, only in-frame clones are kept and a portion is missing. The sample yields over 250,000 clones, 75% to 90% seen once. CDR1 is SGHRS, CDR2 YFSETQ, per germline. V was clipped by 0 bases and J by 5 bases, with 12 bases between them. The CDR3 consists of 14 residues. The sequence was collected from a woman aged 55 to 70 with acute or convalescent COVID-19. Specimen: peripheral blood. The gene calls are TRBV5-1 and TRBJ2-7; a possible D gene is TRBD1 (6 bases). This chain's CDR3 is CASSLEGRGHEQYF. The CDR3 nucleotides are TGCGCCAGCAGCTTGGAAGGCAGGGGTCACGAGCAGTACTTC.